Below, 27 T cell receptor beta chains from the same sample are listed, as sequenced in a study of blood T cell repertoires in COVID-19. TCRdb's table, derived via immunoSEQ multiplex PCR, lists solely in-frame clones and lacks some. The sample contains tens of thousands of clones, approximately 82% of which appear only once. The sample consisted of peripheral blood. These receptors all come from a man aged 80 or over with active or convalescent COVID-19.

This clone was found a few times. This chain links TRBV11-2 with TRBJ2-7, with TRBD1 as a possible D gene (5 bases). CDR1 and CDR2 from the germline V gene are SGHAT and FQNNGV. The V gene lost 3 bases and the J gene lost 4 bases, with 13 bases spanning the gap. The CDR3 runs 14 residues. Written as DNA, the CDR3 is TGTGCCAGCAGCTTTGCAGGGAATAGGTACGAGCAGTACTTC. Protein product: CASSFAGNRYEQYF.

V usage is TRBV7-9 and J usage is TRBJ1-5, with D possibly matching TRBD1 (6 bases). This CDR3 comprises 14 residues. Germline V gene lookup returns CDR1 SEHNR and CDR2 FQNEAQ (reference sequence). Trimming took 4 bases from V and 6 from J, leaving 13 bases between them. The chain's CDR3 is CASSSGQPGQPQHF. The CDR3 DNA reads TGTGCCAGCAGCTCGGGACAACCTGGTCAGCCCCAGCATTTT.

This chain connects TRBV27 to TRBJ2-7; TRBD2 matches 8 bases. This CDR3 has 14 residues. V was pared by 6 bases and J by 2 bases, with 6 bases of the junction left unmatched. Germline lookup yields CDR1 MNHEY and CDR2 SMNVEV (reference sequence). The CDR3 DNA reads TGTGCCAGCAGCGGGGGGACTAGTGCCTACGAGCAGTACTTC. Protein: CASSGGTSAYEQYF.

The V call is TRBV11-2, the J call TRBJ1-2, with 8 bases lining up with TRBD1. CDR3 length: 13 amino acids. Trimming took 8 bases from V and 9 from J; bases not matched to a gene: 11. Germline CDR1 and CDR2: SGHAT and FQNNGV. DNA of the CDR3: TGTGCCAGCCGCGCCGGGACAGGTTGGAGCTACACCTTC. It is translated as CASRAGTGWSYTF.

V usage is TRBV21-1 and J usage is TRBJ1-6; whether TRBD1, the table's D call, matches the DNA was not checked. TRBV21-1 is termed a pseudogene. This CDR3 contains 16 residues. Here the CDR3 DNA reads TGTGCCAGCAGCAAAGTTAAGACACCAGGGGGTTCACCCCTCCACTTT. This translates into CASSKVKTPGGSPLHF.

The chain carries TRBV9 and TRBJ2-1; the D gene is possibly TRBD2 (6 bases). Trimming left V 0 bases short and J 2 bases short, with 12 bases between. The CDR3 has 16 amino acids. Germline V gene lookup returns CDR1 SGDLS and CDR2 YYNGEE. The chain's CDR3 is CASSVAGTSTYNEQFF. In DNA, the CDR3 is TGTGCCAGCAGCGTAGCTGGGACTTCTACCTACAATGAGCAGTTCTTC.

This clone was seen only once. The chain employs TRBV27 and TRBJ1-5; 7 nucleotides align to TRBD1. CDR3 size: 15 residues. Trimming at V came to 5 bases and at J to 4 bases, leaving 8 bases not matched to a gene. Germline lookup yields CDR1 MNHEY and CDR2 SMNVEV (reference sequence). CDR3 DNA sequence: TGTGCCAGCAGTCCCTACCCGACAGGGAATCAGCCCCAGCATTTT. Encoded protein: CASSPYPTGNQPQHF.

The gene calls are TRBV27 and TRBJ2-2, with 9 bases lining up with TRBD2. CDR3 size: 15 residues. Losses at the gene ends were 7 bases for V and 0 bases for J; bases not matched to a gene: 3. In germline, CDR1 is MNHEY, CDR2 SMNVEV (reference sequence). The CDR3 DNA follows: TGTGCCAGCAAACTAGCGGGTGCGAACACCGGGGAGCTGTTTTTT. It codes for CASKLAGANTGELFF.

V and J are TRBV6-1 and TRBJ2-3; 11 bases align to TRBD2. The junction had 3 bases not matched to a gene; V was cut back by 1 base and J by 3 bases. This CDR3 is built from 16 residues. Germline V gene sequence: CDR1 MNHNS, CDR2 SASEGT. The CDR3, as DNA: TGTGCCAGCAGTGAAGTAGCGGGAGGGCTGACAGATACGCAGTATTTT. Protein: CASSEVAGGLTDTQYF.

The rearrangement uses TRBV27 and TRBJ1-5; TRBD1 agrees at 8 bases. Germline trimming cut 6 bases from V and 5 bases from J; bases unmatched to any gene: 6. The V gene's germline CDR1 is MNHEY and CDR2 SMNVEV (reference sequence). The CDR3 covers 14 residues. CDR3 nucleotide sequence: TGTGCCAGCAGAGACGGACAGGGTCATCAGCCCCAGCATTTT. Translated, it gives CASRDGQGHQPQHF.

The chain joins TRBV19 to TRBJ1-4; maybe TRBD1 (6 bases). With 4 bases removed from V and 4 bases from J, the gap between germline ends came to 10 bases. The CDR3 is 14 amino acids. Germline CDR1 reads LNHDA; CDR2 reads SQIVND (reference sequence). Here the CDR3 reads CASSTTGINEKLFF. Here the CDR3 DNA reads TGTGCCAGTAGTACGACAGGAATTAATGAAAAACTGTTTTTT.

The rearrangement links TRBV5-5 to TRBJ2-1, with TRBD1 as a possible D gene (7 bases). Looked up from germline, CDR1 is SGHKS and CDR2 is YYEKEE (reference sequence). Trimming stripped 4 bases from V and 6 bases from J, with 20 bases between. This CDR3 is built from 16 residues. Here the CDR3 DNA reads TGTGCCAGCAGCAGTTGGCCGGGGGACAGTCCCAATGAGCAGTTCTTC. The encoded protein is CASSSWPGDSPNEQFF.

The chain uses TRBV28 and TRBJ2-7; 7 bases fit TRBD2. V trimming: 10 bases; J trimming: 2 bases; junction bases outside the gene matches: 8. CDR3 length: 13 residues. Germline V gene data show CDR1 as MDHEN and CDR2 as SYDVKM. CDR3 residues: CATQAGDPYEQYF. The CDR3 DNA reads as TGTGCCACCCAGGCGGGAGACCCCTACGAGCAGTACTTC.

This chain uses TRBV10-3 with TRBJ2-3; 7 nucleotides match TRBD2. The V segment lost 2 bases and the J segment 6 bases; nucleotides outside the gene matches: 8. Germline values: CDR1 ENHRY, CDR2 SYGVKD. This CDR3 region has 15 residues. CDR3 nucleotides: TGTGCCATCAGTGAGAGGGCGGGAGCGGGTGATACGCAGTATTTT. This sequence encodes CAISERAGAGDTQYF.

The J gene is TRBJ2-2, the V gene TRBV5-1; TRBD2 matches at 8 bases. CDR1 is SGHRS, CDR2 YFSETQ, per germline. The CDR3 sequence is 16 residues long. Trimming cost V 0 bases and J 5 bases; bases outside gene matches: 6. This CDR3 is CASSLDAGGSTGELFF. Here the CDR3 DNA reads TGCGCCAGCAGCTTGGATGCGGGAGGAAGTACCGGGGAGCTGTTTTTT.

The CDR3 loop reads CASSFMHSPAREAFF. In nucleotides, the CDR3 is TGTGCCAGCAGCTTTATGCACAGTCCCGCACGCGAAGCTTTCTTT. The rearrangement joins TRBV7-9 to TRBJ1-1; D remains unclear. V was trimmed by 3 bases and J by 8 bases, leaving 19 bases between them. The CDR3 is made up of 15 amino acids. CDR1 is SEHNR, CDR2 FQNEAQ, per germline (reference sequence).

This clone was counted only a few times. The chain recombines TRBV30 with TRBJ1-6, with D unresolved. The V end was cut by 4 bases, the J end by 0 bases, with 13 bases between. Per germline, CDR1 GTSNPN and CDR2 SVGIG (reference sequence). There are 16 residues in the CDR3. In nucleotides, the CDR3 is TGTGCCTGGAAAGATAAGGAGCCCTCCTATAATTCACCCCTCCACTTT. Amino acid sequence: CAWKDKEPSYNSPLHF.

The chain combines TRBV30 with TRBJ2-3, with a tentative D call TRBD2 (6 bases). Trimming shortened V by 2 bases and J by 2 bases, and 17 bases separated the two germline ends. The CDR3 is 16 amino acids. Germline V gives CDR1 GTSNPN, CDR2 SVGIG (reference sequence). DNA of the CDR3: TGTGCCTGGAGTATGGCACTCTCGGGAGCCACAGATACGCAGTATTTT. This translates into CAWSMALSGATDTQYF.

The chain uses TRBV6-2 or TRBV6-3 and TRBJ2-3, with TRBD2 identical over 11 bases. V lost 2 bases, J lost 6 bases, and 4 bases stayed unmatched. Germline V CDR1 and CDR2: MNHEY, SVGEGT. This CDR3 region has 15 residues. CDR3 in amino acids: CASSYELAGADTQYF. CDR3 DNA sequence: TGTGCCAGCAGTTACGAACTAGCGGGAGCGGATACGCAGTATTTT.

This chain uses TRBV6-2 or TRBV6-3 with TRBJ1-5; possibly TRBD1 for D (6 bases). Germline CDR1 MNHEY, CDR2 SVGEGT. The ends were cut back, 2 bases at V and 5 bases at J, with 16 bases in the middle. This CDR3 is 16 amino acids long. CDR3 residues: CASSYGPGEKHQPQHF. CDR3 nucleotides: TGTGCCAGCAGTTACGGACCAGGGGAGAAACATCAGCCCCAGCATTTT.

This rearrangement joins TRBV6-6 to TRBJ1-1, with 10 bases that match TRBD1. CDR1 MNHNY and CDR2 SVGAGI come from the germline V gene (reference sequence). V dropped 6 bases and J dropped 3; count of bases not matched to a gene: 4. The CDR3 runs to 14 residues. The chain's CDR3 is CASRVGTGDTEAFF. CDR3 nucleotide sequence: TGTGCCAGCAGGGTCGGGACAGGGGACACTGAAGCTTTCTTT.

The rearrangement uses TRBV19 and TRBJ2-1, with TRBD1 as a possible D gene (6 bases). Trimming stripped 1 base from V and 2 bases from J, with 18 bases between. The CDR3 extends over 18 amino acids. Germline CDR1 reads LNHDA; CDR2 reads SQIVND (reference sequence). DNA for the CDR3: TGTGCCAGTAGTATAGGCCAAAGACAGGTCCCTACCTACAATGAGCAGTTCTTC. Protein: CASSIGQRQVPTYNEQFF. The full variable domain, completed using reference TRBV19 and TRBJ2-1, is DGGITQSPKYLFRKEGQNVTLSCEQNLNHDAMYWYRQDPGQGLRLIYYSQIVNDFQKGDIAEGYSVSREKKESFPLTVTSAQKNPTAFYLCASSIGQRQVPTYNEQFFGPGTRLTVL.

The rearrangement joins TRBV5-6 to TRBJ1-2; 7 nucleotides line up with TRBD1. CDR1 and CDR2 (germline): SGHDT, YYEEEE. The CDR3 contains 13 residues. The ends lost 5 bases at V and 4 bases at J; junction bases unmatched: 5. CDR3 coding DNA: TGTGCCAGCAGGCCTACAGGGGCCTATGGCTACACCTTC. Encoded protein: CASRPTGAYGYTF.

The rearrangement links TRBV18 to TRBJ1-1; 7 bases match TRBD1. Per the germline V gene, CDR1 is KGHSH and CDR2 is LQKENI. CDR3 length: 14 amino acids. The J segment lost 5 bases and the V segment lost 3 bases, leaving 6 bases of the junction unmatched. The CDR3 protein is CASSPLTGVTEAFF. The CDR3 DNA reads TGTGCCAGCTCACCCCTTACAGGGGTTACTGAAGCTTTCTTT.

This rearrangement joins TRBV19 to TRBJ1-5, with D unclear. In germline, CDR1 is LNHDA, CDR2 SQIVND (reference sequence). Trimming shortened V by 8 bases and J by 3 bases, and 8 bases separated the two germline ends. The CDR3 length is 12 residues. The CDR3 loop is CASGSLNQPQHF. For the CDR3, the DNA is TGTGCCAGTGGGAGCCTCAATCAGCCCCAGCATTTT.

The chain links TRBV2 to TRBJ1-1; D is undetermined. CDR1 is SNHLY, CDR2 FYNNEI, per germline. V was trimmed by 7 bases and J by 1 base, leaving 7 bases between them. There are 12 residues in the CDR3. The CDR3 nucleotides are TGTGCCAGCAATGGCTGGAACACTGAAGCTTTCTTT. The encoded protein is CASNGWNTEAFF.

This CDR3 is CASSHGTGKEKLFF. In DNA, the CDR3 is TGTGCCAGCAGCCATGGGACAGGGAAAGAAAAACTGTTTTTT. The genes are TRBV3-1 (or the pseudogene TRBV3-2) and TRBJ1-4; 9 bases match TRBD1. The V segment lost 3 bases and the J segment 8 bases; nucleotides outside the gene matches: 4. Per the germline V gene, CDR1 is LGHDT and CDR2 is YNNKEL (reference sequence). The CDR3 runs to 14 residues.